This T cell receptor (beta chain) is from a study of untreated major depressive disorder. V was pared by 2 bases and J by 5 bases, with 7 bases of the junction left unmatched. Germline V lookup: CDR1 MDHEN, CDR2 SYDVKM. CDR3 length equals 15 residues. Here immunoSEQ multiplex PCR was the method, and the copy in TCRdb shows in-frame clones only, minus some. The profile shows tens of thousands of clones, 85% to 90% of them singletons. The clonotype originates from a woman in her thirties or forties in good health. This rearrangement joins TRBV28 to TRBJ2-3, with 7 bases identical to TRBD1. Sequences were obtained from CD4+ T cells from PBMCs. In DNA, the CDR3 is TGTGCCAGCAGTTTAGATAGGGGGCGGATAGATACGCAGTATTTT. This sequence encodes CASSLDRGRIDTQYF.